The 16 T cell receptor beta chains below come from one sample, sequenced in a study of chemoradiotherapy in HPV16-positive cancers. The data were produced by immunoSEQ multiplex PCR, yet TCRdb's version contains in-frame clones alone and is incomplete. There are roughly 1,100 clones in the sample; more than 75% occur only once, and roughly a tenth lies in the top ten. This sample comprised tumor tissue, obtained from a patient who underwent chemoradiotherapy. The receptor set was obtained from a human donor with HPV-associated anogenital cancer.

This clone was recorded once. The gene calls are TRBV7-9 and TRBJ1-4; a possible D gene is TRBD1 (6 bases). The CDR3 loop spans 14 amino acids. Germline CDR1 is SEHNR and CDR2 is FQNEAQ (reference sequence). The germline V and J ends were trimmed by 3 bases and 8 bases, with 13 bases remaining between them. CDR3 in DNA: TGTGCCAGCAGCTTCGGACAGTCAAAGGAAAAACTGTTTTTT. It specifies CASSFGQSKEKLFF.

The chain joins TRBV30 to TRBJ1-1, with D possibly matching TRBD1 (6 bases). Looked up from germline, CDR1 is GTSNPN and CDR2 is SVGIG (reference sequence). The CDR3 is 16 amino acids. Trimming pared 2 bases from V and 5 bases from J, leaving 21 bases between. CDR3 amino acids: CAWSPGKTIGGTEAFF. For the CDR3, the DNA is TGTGCCTGGAGTCCAGGGAAAACCATAGGGGGGACTGAAGCTTTCTTT. Looking up the rest from reference TRBV30 and TRBJ1-1 gives the full variable domain: SQTIHQWPATLVQPVGSPLSLECTVEGTSNPNLYWYRQAAGRGLQLLFYSVGIGQISSEVPQNLSASRPQDRQFILSSKKLLLSDSGFYLCAWSPGKTIGGTEAFFGQGTRLTVV.

The gene calls are TRBV9 and TRBJ1-3, with D unresolved. V lost 6 bases to trimming and J lost 0 bases, with 16 bases between them. This CDR3 contains 16 residues. Germline CDR1 SGDLS, CDR2 YYNGEE. CDR3 region: CASTKFDTISGNTIYF. As DNA, the CDR3 is TGTGCCAGCACAAAATTTGACACCATCTCTGGAAACACCATATATTTT.

This chain connects TRBV4-1 to TRBJ1-4; 9 positions match TRBD1. This CDR3 spans 14 amino acids. Looked up from germline, CDR1 is MGHRA and CDR2 is YSYEKL. Trimming at V came to 4 bases and at J to 11 bases, leaving 8 bases not matched to a gene. DNA of the CDR3: TGCGCCAGCAGCCCAGCCGGGACAGGGAAGAAACTGTTTTTT. Residues: CASSPAGTGKKLFF.

The chain has TRBV5-6 and TRBJ2-7; TRBD2 matches at 8 bases. The junction had 12 bases not matched to a gene; V was cut back by 6 bases and J by 1 base. Germline CDR1 and CDR2: SGHDT and YYEEEE. CDR3 length equals 16 residues. For the CDR3, the DNA is TGTGCCAGCACTCCCCCCGAGACTAGCGTTTCCTACGAGCAGTACTTC. Protein: CASTPPETSVSYEQYF. Drawing the rest from reference TRBV5-6 and TRBJ2-7, the complete variable domain is DAGVTQSPTHLIKTRGQQVTLRCSPKSGHDTVSWYQQALGQGPQFIFQYYEEEERQRGNFPDRFSGHQFPNYSSELNVNALLLGDSALYLCASTPPETSVSYEQYFGPGTRLTVT.

Here the CDR3 reads CSARSGVEQYF. CDR3 in DNA: TGCAGTGCTAGATCAGGGGTCGAGCAGTACTTC. The chain has TRBV20-1 and TRBJ2-7; D is perhaps TRBD1 (6 bases). V was shortened by 2 bases and J by 6 bases, with 8 bases between the two germline ends. The germline V gene encodes CDR1 DFQATT and CDR2 SNEGSKA (reference sequence). The CDR3 consists of 11 residues.

The DNA of the CDR3 is TGTGCCAGTTCGAGCGTTTACACCTACAATGAGCAGTTCTTC. It yields the protein CASSSVYTYNEQFF. The V and J genes are TRBV19 and TRBJ2-1; the D is unclear. The CDR3 spans 14 residues. Germline-derived CDR1 and CDR2 are LNHDA and SQIVND (reference sequence). Trimming removed 8 bases from V and 2 bases from J, with 13 bases in between.

This clone was counted only a few times. DNA of the CDR3: TGTGCCAGCAGAACCCGACAGGGGAGGGACAATGAGCAGTTCTTC. The encoded protein is CASRTRQGRDNEQFF. V is TRBV7-9 and J is TRBJ2-1, with D perhaps matching TRBD1 (8 bases). CDR3 length: 15 residues. V shed 6 bases and J shed 5 bases, with 17 bases lying between them. Germline V gene data show CDR1 as SEHNR and CDR2 as FQNEAQ (reference sequence).

The chain recombines TRBV28 with TRBJ2-1, with D possibly matching TRBD1 (6 bases). This CDR3 has 13 amino acids. The V gene's germline CDR1 is MDHEN and CDR2 SYDVKM. V was pared by 6 bases and J by 12 bases, with 18 bases between. CDR3 sequence reads: CASRKQGVDLQFF. CDR3 DNA sequence: TGTGCCAGCAGGAAACAGGGCGTGGATTTGCAGTTCTTC.

Only a few counts were recorded for this clone. The genes are TRBV4-2 and TRBJ1-1, with D unresolved. CDR3 length: 15 residues. The germline V and J ends were trimmed by 0 bases and 4 bases, with 12 bases remaining between them. Germline-derived CDR1 and CDR2 are LGHNA and YNFKEQ. The CDR3 sequence: CASSQDIGPTTEAFF. The CDR3 coding sequence is TGTGCCAGCAGCCAAGATATTGGTCCGACCACTGAAGCTTTCTTT.

CDR3 DNA sequence: TGTGCCAGCAGCCCTCGGCAGGGGGCAGATGCTCACACCGGGGAGCTGTTTTTT. This encodes CASSPRQGADAHTGELFF. The rearrangement links TRBV4-2 to TRBJ2-2, with TRBD1 matching over 8 bases. The trim removed 4 bases at V and 3 bases at J, leaving 13 bases unmatched. This CDR3 spans 18 amino acids. Germline CDR1 reads LGHNA; CDR2 reads YNFKEQ.

The J gene is TRBJ2-1, the V gene TRBV6-4, with 7 bases lining up with TRBD2. This CDR3 comprises 16 residues. The germline V gene has CDR1 MRHNA and CDR2 SNTAGT. Trimming cost V 1 base and J 2 bases; bases outside gene matches: 5. CDR3 DNA: TGTGCCAGCAGTGACTTGGGCGGGAGCACCTACAATGAGCAGTTCTTC. The encoded protein is CASSDLGGSTYNEQFF.

V and J are TRBV6-1 and TRBJ2-5; 14 bases map to TRBD2. There are 15 residues in the CDR3. V shed 4 bases, J shed 2 bases, and the junction held 0 bases outside the gene matches. Germline values: CDR1 MNHNS, CDR2 SASEGT. The CDR3 spells CASSGLAGGQETQYF. CDR3 bases: TGTGCCAGCAGTGGACTAGCGGGGGGGCAAGAGACCCAGTACTTC.

The chain has TRBV6-1 and TRBJ2-1, with a possible D match to TRBD1 (5 bases). CDR1 and CDR2 from the germline V gene are MNHNS and SASEGT. This CDR3 is built from 14 residues. V lost 3 bases to trimming and J lost 9 bases, with 15 bases between them. CDR3 nucleotide sequence: TGTGCCAGCAGTGAGATCCAGGGTAGGGGTGAGCAGTTCTTC. Translation: CASSEIQGRGEQFF.

This clone was recorded only once. The chain has TRBV6-6 and TRBJ2-6, with D perhaps assigned TRBD1 or TRBD2 (5 bases each). The CDR3 has 15 amino acids. Germline V lookup: CDR1 MNHNY, CDR2 SVGAGI (reference sequence). Between the trimmed V and J ends, which lost 0 bases and 3 bases, there was a span of 6 bases. The CDR3 sequence: CASSYSGDGANVLTF. As DNA, the CDR3 is TGTGCCAGCAGTTACTCGGGGGATGGGGCCAACGTCCTGACTTTC.

CDR3 sequence reads: CASSPPGLAGGTDTQYF. DNA for the CDR3: TGTGCCAGCTCACCACCGGGACTAGCGGGAGGCACAGATACGCAGTATTTT. The J gene is TRBJ2-3, the V gene TRBV18; 14 bases map to TRBD2. Germline CDR1 is KGHSH and CDR2 is LQKENI. The length of the CDR3 is 17 residues. V lost 0 bases to trimming and J lost 1 base; unmatched junction nucleotides: 0. The full variable domain, in which reference TRBV18 and TRBJ2-3 provide the parts outside the CDR3, is NAGVMQNPRHLVRRRGQEARLRCSPMKGHSHVYWYRQLPEEGLKFMVYLQKENIIDESGMPKERFSAEFPKEGPSILRIQQVVRGDSAAYFCASSPPGLAGGTDTQYFGPGTRLTVL.